This passage covers 16 T cell receptor beta chains from one sample sequenced in a study of CD8+CD57+ T cells in acquired aplastic anemia. Genomic DNA templated the TCR beta VDJ and CDR3 profiling. TCRdb passed the reads through MiXCR, listing each CDR3 protein once. The sample has 150,000 to 200,000 distinct CDR3 sequences; 48% are singletons. Only patients with CD8+CD57+ cell expansion on flow cytometry were chosen for sequencing. Material for sequencing was sorted CD4+, CD8+, or CD8+CD57+ T cells (not recorded which) from PBMCs. These receptors came from a human donor with aplastic anemia.

The chain links TRBV7-9 to TRBJ1-1; D is unresolved. The CDR3 length is 14 residues. Trimming shortened V by 5 bases and J by 1 base, and 11 bases separated the two germline ends. CDR1 and CDR2 (germline): SEHNR, FQNEAQ (reference sequence). This CDR3 is CASSQPAENTEAFF. The DNA of the CDR3 is TGTGCCAGCAGCCAACCCGCGGAGAACACTGAAGCTTTCTTT. The complete variable domain, with remaining parts taken from reference TRBV7-9 and TRBJ1-1, reads DTGVSQNPRHKITKRGQNVTFRCDPISEHNRLYWYRQTLGQGPEFLTYFQNEAQLEKSRLLSDRFSAERPKGSFSTLEIQRTEQGDSAMYLCASSQPAENTEAFFGQGTRLTVV.

The chain joins TRBV2 to TRBJ1-2; 11 nucleotides align to TRBD1. The CDR3 contains 14 residues. Per the germline V gene, CDR1 is SNHLY and CDR2 is FYNNEI. V dropped 7 bases and J dropped 6; count of bases not matched to a gene: 7. The CDR3 nucleotides read TGTGCCAGCACTAGGACAGGGGGCCCCGATGGCTACACCTTC. Protein: CASTRTGGPDGYTF.

This clonotype appeared many times. The V call is TRBV11-3, the J call TRBJ2-5; possibly TRBD1 or TRBD2 for D (5 bases each). The CDR3 contains 17 residues. Germline V gene sequence: CDR1 SGHNT, CDR2 YENEEA. V was cut by 5 bases and J by 1 base, with 20 bases left in between. CDR3 sequence reads: CASSPHPWDGTQETQYF. The CDR3 bases are TGTGCCAGCAGCCCCCACCCCTGGGACGGTACCCAAGAGACCCAGTACTTC.

About this clonotype: One base away lies a much larger clone, so this may be a sequencing read error. J is TRBJ2-2 and V is TRBV9, with 7 bases that match TRBD1. The V gene's germline CDR1 is SGDLS and CDR2 YYNGEE. The CDR3 is made up of 14 amino acids. Trimming at V came to 4 bases and at J to 6 bases, leaving 6 bases not matched to a gene. The CDR3 nucleotides read TGTGCCAGCAGCACCGGACAGGTCCCCGGGGAGCTGTTTTTT. Its protein is CASSTGQVPGELFF. Full variable domain (rest looked up from reference TRBV9 and TRBJ2-2): DSGVTQTPKHLITATGQRVTLRCSPRSGDLSVYWYQQSLDQGLQFLIQYYNGEERAKGNILERFSAQQFPDLHSELNLSSLELGDSALYFCASSTGQVPGELFFGEGSRLTVL.

This clonotype was counted ten times or more. In DNA form, the CDR3 reads TGTGCCATCAGTGCACTAGCGGGGAGCTCCTACGAGCAGTACTTC. Protein: CAISALAGSSYEQYF. The J gene is TRBJ2-7, the V gene TRBV10-3; 10 nucleotides line up with TRBD2. The germline gives CDR1 ENHRY, CDR2 SYGVKD. V was clipped by 4 bases and J by 0 bases; unmatched bases: 3. CDR3 length: 15 amino acids.

V is TRBV4-1 and J is TRBJ2-7; D uncertain. CDR3 size: 15 residues. The germline V gene has CDR1 MGHRA and CDR2 YSYEKL. V dropped 1 base and J dropped 1 base, with 11 bases sitting between them. The CDR3 bases are TGCGCCAGCAGCCAAGGGGTAGTGATTTCCTACGAGCAGTACTTC. It encodes CASSQGVVISYEQYF.

The chain links TRBV19 to TRBJ1-6; D perhaps matches TRBD1 (5 bases). Trimming took off 3 bases at V and 6 bases at J, with 9 bases between the two ends. The CDR3 totals 14 residues. In germline, CDR1 is LNHDA, CDR2 SQIVND (reference sequence). The CDR3 region is CASSIGQVNSPLHF. In DNA form, the CDR3 reads TGTGCCAGTAGTATCGGACAAGTTAATTCACCCCTCCACTTT.

The chain uses TRBV29-1 and TRBJ2-3; D possibly corresponds to TRBD1 (5 bases). The germline CDR1 and CDR2 sequences are SQVTM and ANQGSEA. CDR3 size: 14 residues. V shed 5 bases and J shed 1 base, with 13 bases lying between them. Here the CDR3 reads CSVLWGGRTDTQYF. CDR3 bases: TGCAGCGTTCTATGGGGCGGACGCACAGATACGCAGTATTTT.

This chain uses TRBV15 with TRBJ1-5; no firm D call. Looked up from germline, CDR1 is LNHNV and CDR2 is YYDKDF (reference sequence). With 0 bases removed from V and 14 bases from J, the gap between germline ends came to 11 bases. The CDR3 spans 12 residues. CDR3 nucleotides: TGTGCCACCAGCAGAGATAAAGGTGAAGAGCATTTT. Translating gives CATSRDKGEEHF. Full variable domain (rest looked up from reference TRBV15 and TRBJ1-5): DAMVIQNPRYQVTQFGKPVTLSCSQTLNHNVMYWYQQKSSQAPKLLFHYYDKDFNNEADTPDNFQSRRPNTSFCFLDIRSPGLGDTAMYLCATSRDKGEEHFGDGTRLSIL.

The V gene is TRBV15, the J gene TRBJ1-4, with a weak D call TRBD1 (5 bases). Germline CDR1 reads LNHNV; CDR2 reads YYDKDF (reference sequence). Trimming removed 3 bases at V and 0 bases at J, with 11 bases between. CDR3 length equals 16 residues. Written as DNA, the CDR3 is TGTGCCACCAGCAGCGGGGGGGGAGCAACTAATGAAAAACTGTTTTTT. Its protein product is CATSSGGGATNEKLFF.

This clonotype was picked up a small number of times. This may be a read error, as it is one base from a much larger clone. The V call is TRBV9, the J call TRBJ2-1, with a possible D match to TRBD1 (6 bases). The CDR3 spans 14 residues. Germline V gives CDR1 SGDLS, CDR2 YYNGEE. The CDR3, as DNA: TGTGCCAACAGCATACGGGACACTTACAATGAGCAGTTCTTC. Amino acids: CANSIRDTYNEQFF.

This clonotype was recorded at least ten times. The chain combines TRBV5-6 with TRBJ1-1, with no clear D. This CDR3 is 12 amino acids long. The germline gives CDR1 SGHDT, CDR2 YYEEEE. V lost 1 base and J 4 bases, leaving 5 bases between the germline ends. The CDR3 DNA reads TGTGCCAGCAGCTTGTATAGCACTGAAGCTTTCTTT. It specifies CASSLYSTEAFF.

This clonotype occurred many times. V is TRBV6-5 and J is TRBJ1-5; TRBD1 might be the D (5 bases). The CDR3 sequence is 15 residues long. V was trimmed by 9 bases and J by 1 base, leaving 16 bases between them. In germline, CDR1 is MNHEY, CDR2 SVGAGI. CDR3 coding DNA: TGTGCCAGTCGGACGGGCTGGACAAGCAATCAGCCCCAGCATTTT. Its protein is CASRTGWTSNQPQHF.

This clonotype was recorded many times. The V call is TRBV7-3, the J call TRBJ2-7; D is unclear. CDR3 length: 13 amino acids. Trimming left V 1 base short and J 4 bases short, with 8 bases between. CDR1 is SGHTA and CDR2 is FQGTGA in the germline V gene. CDR3 region: CASSLRPRYEQYF. CDR3 nucleotides: TGTGCCAGCAGCTTAAGGCCGAGGTACGAGCAGTACTTC.

The rearrangement joins TRBV12-3 or TRBV12-4 to TRBJ2-7, with a tentative D call TRBD2 (5 bases). This CDR3 region has 12 residues. V gave up 11 bases and J gave up 0 bases, with 11 bases separating them. The CDR3 is CAGMGSSYEQYF. The CDR3, as DNA: TGTGCCGGCATGGGGAGCTCCTACGAGCAGTACTTC.

The V and J genes are TRBV24-1 and TRBJ2-2; 8 positions match TRBD1. Germline V CDR1 and CDR2: KGHDR, SFDVKD. V lost 7 bases to trimming and J lost 1 base; unmatched junction nucleotides: 1. This CDR3 has 14 amino acids. CDR3 DNA: TGTGCCACCAGACAGGGGGGGAACACCGGGGAGCTGTTTTTT. Residues: CATRQGGNTGELFF.